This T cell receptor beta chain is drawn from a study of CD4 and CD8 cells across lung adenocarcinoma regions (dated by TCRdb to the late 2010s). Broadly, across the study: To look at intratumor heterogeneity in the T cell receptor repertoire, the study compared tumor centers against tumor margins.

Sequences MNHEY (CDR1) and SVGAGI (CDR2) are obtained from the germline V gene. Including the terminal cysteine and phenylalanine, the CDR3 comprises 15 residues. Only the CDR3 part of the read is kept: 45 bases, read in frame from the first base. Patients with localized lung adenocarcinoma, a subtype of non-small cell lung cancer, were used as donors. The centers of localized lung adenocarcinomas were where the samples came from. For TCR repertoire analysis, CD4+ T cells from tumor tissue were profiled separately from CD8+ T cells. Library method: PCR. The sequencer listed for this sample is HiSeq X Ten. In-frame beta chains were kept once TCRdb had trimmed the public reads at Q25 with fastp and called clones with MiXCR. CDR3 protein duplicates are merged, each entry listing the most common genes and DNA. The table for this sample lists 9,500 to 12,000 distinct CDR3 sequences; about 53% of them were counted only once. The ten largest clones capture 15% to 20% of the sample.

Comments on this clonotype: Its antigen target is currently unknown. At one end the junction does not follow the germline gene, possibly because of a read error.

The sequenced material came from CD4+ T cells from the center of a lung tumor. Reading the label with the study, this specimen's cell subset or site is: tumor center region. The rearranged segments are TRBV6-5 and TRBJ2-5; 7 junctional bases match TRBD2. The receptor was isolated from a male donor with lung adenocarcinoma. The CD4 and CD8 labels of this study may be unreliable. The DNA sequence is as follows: TGTGCCAGCAGTTACTCGGCCGGGGGGACGGAGACGCAGTACTTC. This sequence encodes CASSYSAGGTETQYF.